This T cell receptor beta chain was captured in a study of response to subunit inactivated influenza vaccine. Study observations and caveats: Authors suggested each seasonal influenza vaccination recruits few new T cells.

TCRdb recomputed calls from the RT-PCR reads with MiXCR, one row per CDR3 protein. Of approximately 730,000 distinct CDR3 sequences listed, 11% to 15% are singletons. This clonotype appeared a few times. Its antigen is undetermined. This receptor was identified in a man between 45 and 60 years old who received an inactivated influenza vaccine. The specimen was PBMCs from blood, collected less than 15 days before vaccination.

In nucleotides, the CDR3 is TGTGCCAGCAGTGAAGTTTTCAAGTTTCTAGCCAAAAACATTCAGTACTTC. It codes for CASSEVFKFLAKNIQYF. The chain joins TRBV2 to TRBJ2-4; D remains ambiguous. The CDR3 is made up of 17 amino acids. The germline V gene encodes CDR1 SNHLY and CDR2 FYNNEI. Trimming shortened V by 1 base and J by 0 bases, and 13 bases separated the two germline ends. Full variable domain (outside the CDR3, taken from reference TRBV2 and TRBJ2-4): EPEVTQTPSHQVTQMGQEVILRCVPISNHLYFYWYRQILGQKVEFLVSFYNNEISEKSEIFDDQFSVERPDGSNFTLKIRSTKLEDSAMYFCASSEVFKFLAKNIQYFGAGTRLSVL.